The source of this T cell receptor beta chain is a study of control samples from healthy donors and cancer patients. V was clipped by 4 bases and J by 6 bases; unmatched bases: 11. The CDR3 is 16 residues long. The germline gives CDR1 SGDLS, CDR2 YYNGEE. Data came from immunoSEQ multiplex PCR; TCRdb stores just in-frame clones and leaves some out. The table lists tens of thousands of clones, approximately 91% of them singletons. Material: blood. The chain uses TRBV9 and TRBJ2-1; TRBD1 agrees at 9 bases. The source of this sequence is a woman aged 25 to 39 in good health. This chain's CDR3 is CASSPSTGQGGNEQFF. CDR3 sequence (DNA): TGTGCCAGCAGCCCCTCCACGGGACAGGGAGGCAATGAGCAGTTCTTC.